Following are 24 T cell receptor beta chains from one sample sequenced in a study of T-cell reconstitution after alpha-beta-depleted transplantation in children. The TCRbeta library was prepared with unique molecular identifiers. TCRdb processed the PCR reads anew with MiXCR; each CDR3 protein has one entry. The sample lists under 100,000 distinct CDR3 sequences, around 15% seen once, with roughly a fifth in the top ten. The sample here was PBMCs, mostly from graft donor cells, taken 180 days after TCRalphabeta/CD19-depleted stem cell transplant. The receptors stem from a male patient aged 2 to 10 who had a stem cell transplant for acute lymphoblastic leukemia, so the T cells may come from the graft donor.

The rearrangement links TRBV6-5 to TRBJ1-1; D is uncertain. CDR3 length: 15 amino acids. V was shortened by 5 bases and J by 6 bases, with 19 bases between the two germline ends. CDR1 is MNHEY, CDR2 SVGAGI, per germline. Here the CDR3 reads CASSLGRAGEAEAFF. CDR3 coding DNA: TGTGCCAGCAGTCTTGGGAGGGCGGGTGAGGCTGAAGCTTTCTTT.

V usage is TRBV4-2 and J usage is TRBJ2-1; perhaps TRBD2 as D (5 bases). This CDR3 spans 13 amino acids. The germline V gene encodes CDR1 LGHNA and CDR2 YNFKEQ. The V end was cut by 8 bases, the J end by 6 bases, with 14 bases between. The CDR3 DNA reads TGTGCCAGCGGACTGGAGGTATCCAATGAGCAGTTCTTC. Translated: CASGLEVSNEQFF.

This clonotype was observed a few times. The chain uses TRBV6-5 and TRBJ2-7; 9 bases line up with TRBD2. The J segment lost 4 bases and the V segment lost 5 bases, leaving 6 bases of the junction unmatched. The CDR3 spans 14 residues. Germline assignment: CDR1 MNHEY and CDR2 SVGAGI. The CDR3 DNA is TGTGCCAGCAGTCACGGTAGCGGGGGTTACGAGCAGTACTTC. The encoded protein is CASSHGSGGYEQYF.

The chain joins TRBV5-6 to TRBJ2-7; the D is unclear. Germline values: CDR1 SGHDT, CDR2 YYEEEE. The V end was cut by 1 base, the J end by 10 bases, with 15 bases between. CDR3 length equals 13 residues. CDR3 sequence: CASSLPSTPFQYF. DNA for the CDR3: TGTGCCAGCAGCTTGCCGTCGACACCTTTTCAGTACTTC.

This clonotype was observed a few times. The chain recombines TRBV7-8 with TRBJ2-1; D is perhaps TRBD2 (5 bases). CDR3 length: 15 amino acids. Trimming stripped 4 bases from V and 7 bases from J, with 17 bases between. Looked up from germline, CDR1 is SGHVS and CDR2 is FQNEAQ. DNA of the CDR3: TGTGCCAGCAGCTCGCTTCCCCGGACGGGGAATGAGCAGTTCTTC. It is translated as CASSSLPRTGNEQFF.

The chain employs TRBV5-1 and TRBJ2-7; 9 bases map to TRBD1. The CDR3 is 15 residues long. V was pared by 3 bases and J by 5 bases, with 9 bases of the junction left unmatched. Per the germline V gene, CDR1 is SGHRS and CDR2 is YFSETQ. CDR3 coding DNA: TGCGCCAGCAGCTGGGACAGGGAAGGCGTGGACGAGCAGTACTTC. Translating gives CASSWDREGVDEQYF.

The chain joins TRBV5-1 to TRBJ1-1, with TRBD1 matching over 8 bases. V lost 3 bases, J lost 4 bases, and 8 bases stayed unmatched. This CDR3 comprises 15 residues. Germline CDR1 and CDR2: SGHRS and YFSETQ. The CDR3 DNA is TGCGCCAGCAGCTCACGCGAAACAGGGGGCACTGAAGCTTTCTTT. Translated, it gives CASSSRETGGTEAFF.

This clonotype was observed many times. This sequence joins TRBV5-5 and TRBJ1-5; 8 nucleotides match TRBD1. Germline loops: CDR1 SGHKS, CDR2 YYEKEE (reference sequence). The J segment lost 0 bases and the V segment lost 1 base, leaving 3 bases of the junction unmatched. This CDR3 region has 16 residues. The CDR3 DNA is TGTGCCAGCAGCTTGACAGGGGGGGATAGCAATCAGCCCCAGCATTTT. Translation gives CASSLTGGDSNQPQHF.

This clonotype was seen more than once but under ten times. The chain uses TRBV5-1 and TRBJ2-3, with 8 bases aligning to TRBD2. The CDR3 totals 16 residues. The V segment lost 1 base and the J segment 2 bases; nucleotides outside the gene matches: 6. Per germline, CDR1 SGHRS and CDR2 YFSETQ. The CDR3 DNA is TGCGCCAGCAGCTTGTGGGTAGCGGGAACCACAGATACGCAGTATTTT. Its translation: CASSLWVAGTTDTQYF.

CDR3 amino acids: CASSRYSSGTHNEQFF. In nucleotides, the CDR3 is TGCGCCAGCAGCCGTTATTCTAGCGGGACCCACAATGAGCAGTTCTTC. V is TRBV4-3 and J is TRBJ2-1; 9 nucleotides agree with TRBD2. CDR1 and CDR2 (germline): LGHNA, YSLEER. Losses at the gene ends were 4 bases for V and 5 bases for J; bases not matched to a gene: 9. The CDR3 has 16 residues.

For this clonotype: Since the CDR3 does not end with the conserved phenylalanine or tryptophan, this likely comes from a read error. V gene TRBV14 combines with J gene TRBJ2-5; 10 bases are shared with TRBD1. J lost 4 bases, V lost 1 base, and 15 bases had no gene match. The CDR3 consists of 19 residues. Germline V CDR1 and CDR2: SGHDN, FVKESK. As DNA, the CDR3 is TGTGCCAGCAGCCAAGGTCCCGGGACAGGGGCTGCAAGGAGAGAGACCCAGTACCTC. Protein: CASSQGPGTGAARRETQYL.

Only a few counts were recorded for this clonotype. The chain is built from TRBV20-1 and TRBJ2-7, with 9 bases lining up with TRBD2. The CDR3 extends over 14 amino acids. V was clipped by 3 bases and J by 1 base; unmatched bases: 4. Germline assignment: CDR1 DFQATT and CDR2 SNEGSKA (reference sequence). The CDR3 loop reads CSARTLAGSYEQYF. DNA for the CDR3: TGCAGTGCTAGGACCCTAGCGGGGTCCTACGAGCAGTACTTC.

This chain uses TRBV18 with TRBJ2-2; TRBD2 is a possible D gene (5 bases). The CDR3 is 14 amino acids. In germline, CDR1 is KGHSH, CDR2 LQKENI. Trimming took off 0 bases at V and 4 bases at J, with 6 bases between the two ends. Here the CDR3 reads CASSPPGVTGELFF. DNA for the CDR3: TGTGCCAGCTCACCACCCGGGGTCACCGGGGAGCTGTTTTTT.

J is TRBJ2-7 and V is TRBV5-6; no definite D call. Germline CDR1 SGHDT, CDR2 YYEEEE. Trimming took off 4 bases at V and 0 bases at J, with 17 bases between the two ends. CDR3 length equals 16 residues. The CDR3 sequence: CASSQVSHWGSYEQYF. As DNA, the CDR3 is TGTGCCAGCAGCCAAGTATCTCACTGGGGCTCCTACGAGCAGTACTTC. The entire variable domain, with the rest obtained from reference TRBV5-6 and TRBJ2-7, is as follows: DAGVTQSPTHLIKTRGQQVTLRCSPKSGHDTVSWYQQALGQGPQFIFQYYEEEERQRGNFPDRFSGHQFPNYSSELNVNALLLGDSALYLCASSQVSHWGSYEQYFGPGTRLTVT.

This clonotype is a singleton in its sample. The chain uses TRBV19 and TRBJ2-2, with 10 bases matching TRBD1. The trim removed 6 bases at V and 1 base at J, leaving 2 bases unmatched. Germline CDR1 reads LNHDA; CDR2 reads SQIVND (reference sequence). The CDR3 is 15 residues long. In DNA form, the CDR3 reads TGTGCCAGTAGGAGGGACAGGGGGAACACCGGGGAGCTGTTTTTT. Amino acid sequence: CASRRDRGNTGELFF. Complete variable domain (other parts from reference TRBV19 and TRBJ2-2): DGGITQSPKYLFRKEGQNVTLSCEQNLNHDAMYWYRQDPGQGLRLIYYSQIVNDFQKGDIAEGYSVSREKKESFPLTVTSAQKNPTAFYLCASRRDRGNTGELFFGEGSRLTVL.

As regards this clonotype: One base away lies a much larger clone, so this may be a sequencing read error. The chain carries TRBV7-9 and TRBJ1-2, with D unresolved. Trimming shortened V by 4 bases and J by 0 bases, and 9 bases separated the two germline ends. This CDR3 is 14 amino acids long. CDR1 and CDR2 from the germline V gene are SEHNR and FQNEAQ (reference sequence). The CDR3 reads CASSSIQTNYGYTF. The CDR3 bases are TGTGCCAGCAGCTCAATACAAACTAACTATGGCTACACCTTC.

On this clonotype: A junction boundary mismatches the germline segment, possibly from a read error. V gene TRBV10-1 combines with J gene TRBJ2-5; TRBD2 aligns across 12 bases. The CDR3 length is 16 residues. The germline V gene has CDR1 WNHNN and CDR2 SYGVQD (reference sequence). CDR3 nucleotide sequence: TGCCCCAGCAGTGAGTCGTGGACTAGCGGGGAAGAGACCCAGTACTTC. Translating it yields CPSSESWTSGEETQYF.

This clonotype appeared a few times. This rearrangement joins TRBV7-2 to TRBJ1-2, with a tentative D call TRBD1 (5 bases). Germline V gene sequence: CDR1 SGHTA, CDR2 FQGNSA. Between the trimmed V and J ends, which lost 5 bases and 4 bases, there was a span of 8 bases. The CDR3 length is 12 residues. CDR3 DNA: TGTGCCAGCAGCGACGACAGCTATGGCTACACCTTC. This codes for CASSDDSYGYTF.

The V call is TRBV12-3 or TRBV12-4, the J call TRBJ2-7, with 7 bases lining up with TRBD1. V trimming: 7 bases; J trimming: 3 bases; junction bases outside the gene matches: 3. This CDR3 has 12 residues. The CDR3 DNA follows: TGTGCCAGCATTAGGACAGGCTACGAGCAGTACTTC. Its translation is CASIRTGYEQYF.

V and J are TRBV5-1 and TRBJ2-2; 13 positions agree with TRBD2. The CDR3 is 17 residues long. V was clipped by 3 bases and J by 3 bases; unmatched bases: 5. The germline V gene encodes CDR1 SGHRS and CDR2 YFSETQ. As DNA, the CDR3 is TGCGCCAGCAGCTCGGGACTAGCGGGGACATACACCGGGGAGCTGTTTTTT. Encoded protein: CASSSGLAGTYTGELFF.

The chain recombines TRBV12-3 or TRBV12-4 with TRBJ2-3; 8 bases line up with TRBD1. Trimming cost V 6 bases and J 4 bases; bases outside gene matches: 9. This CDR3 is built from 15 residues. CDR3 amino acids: CASSLTGAGPDTQYF. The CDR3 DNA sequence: TGTGCCAGCAGCCTGACAGGGGCAGGGCCAGATACGCAGTATTTT.

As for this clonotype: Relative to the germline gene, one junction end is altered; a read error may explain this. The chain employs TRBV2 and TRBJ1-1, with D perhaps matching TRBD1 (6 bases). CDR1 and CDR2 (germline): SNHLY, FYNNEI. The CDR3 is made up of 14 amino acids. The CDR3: CASRKGDLNSEAFF. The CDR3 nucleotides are TGTGCCAGCAGGAAGGGGGATTTGAACTCTGAAGCTTTCTTT. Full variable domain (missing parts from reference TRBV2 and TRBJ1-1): EPEVTQTPSHQVTQMGQEVILRCVPISNHLYFYWYRQILGQKVEFLVSFYNNEISEKSEIFDDQFSVERPDGSNFTLKIRSTKLEDSAMYFCASRKGDLNSEAFFGQGTRLTVV.

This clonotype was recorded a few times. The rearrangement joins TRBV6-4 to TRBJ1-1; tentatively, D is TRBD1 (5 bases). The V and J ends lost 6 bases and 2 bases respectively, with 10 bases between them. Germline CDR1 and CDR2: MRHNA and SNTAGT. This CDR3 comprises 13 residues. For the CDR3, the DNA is TGTGCCAGCAGCCGGGGGTTCAACACTGAAGCTTTCTTT. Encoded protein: CASSRGFNTEAFF.

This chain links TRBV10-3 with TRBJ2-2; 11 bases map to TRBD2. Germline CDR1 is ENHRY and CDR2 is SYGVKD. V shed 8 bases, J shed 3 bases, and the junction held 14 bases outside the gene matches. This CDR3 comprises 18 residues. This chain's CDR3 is CAIPQVAGGPFDTGELFF. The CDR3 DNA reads TGTGCCATCCCCCAGGTAGCGGGGGGGCCTTTTGACACCGGGGAGCTGTTTTTT.